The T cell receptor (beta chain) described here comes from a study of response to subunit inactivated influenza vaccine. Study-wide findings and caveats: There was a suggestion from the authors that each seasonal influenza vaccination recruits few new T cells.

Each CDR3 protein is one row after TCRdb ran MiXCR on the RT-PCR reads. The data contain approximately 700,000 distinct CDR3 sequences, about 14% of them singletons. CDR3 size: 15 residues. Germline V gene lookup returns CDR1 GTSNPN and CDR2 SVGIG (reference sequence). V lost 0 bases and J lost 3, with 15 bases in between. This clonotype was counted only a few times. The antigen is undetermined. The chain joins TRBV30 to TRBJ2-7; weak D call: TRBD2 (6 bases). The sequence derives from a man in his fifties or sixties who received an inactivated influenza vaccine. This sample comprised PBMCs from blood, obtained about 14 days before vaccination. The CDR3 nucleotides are TGTGCCTGGAGTGTAGGAGGGAATACCCTCTACGAGCAGTACTTC. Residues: CAWSVGGNTLYEQYF.